The T cell receptor (beta chain) under discussion was sequenced for a study of blood T cell repertoires in COVID-19. Per the original data handling: Cell counts per sample came from amplifying reference gene primers. Using immunoSEQ multiplex PCR, the repertoire was profiled, and TCRdb retains in-frame clones only, with some absent. The V and J calls and clone size come from that table; D and trimming were worked out from the DNA. The data contain 40,000 or so clones, roughly 90% of them singletons. This clonotype was obtained from a man in his 60s with active COVID-19. The sample was peripheral blood.

The CDR3 loop is CASSLVGGALYNEQFF. DNA for the CDR3: TGTGCCAGCAGCTTGGTTGGCGGAGCCCTTTACAATGAGCAGTTCTTC. V and J are TRBV5-4 and TRBJ2-1; D ambiguous. Trimming pared 0 bases from V and 4 bases from J, leaving 14 bases between. Germline CDR1 and CDR2: SGHNT and YYREEE (reference sequence). The CDR3 loop spans 16 amino acids.